This T cell receptor beta chain was sequenced in a study of T cell repertoires in cytomegalovirus infection. In the case of this clonotype: Antigen: not known.

Each CDR3 protein is one row after TCRdb ran MiXCR on the reads. The sample comprises about 74,000 distinct CDR3 sequences, around 30% of which are singletons, and 45% to 65% rests with the top ten. This TCR came from a human donor in good health (CMV status not recorded). Some clones in this sample may be carry-over from other donors' samples. Sequencing was performed on CD8+ T cells from cultured PBMCs, taken from culture after CMV antigen stimulation.

CDR3 residues: CSAMREGNTGELFF. The CDR3 DNA reads TGCAGTGCTATGCGGGAGGGGAACACCGGGGAGCTGTTTTTT. The V call is TRBV20-1, the J call TRBJ2-2, with 9 positions matching TRBD2. V lost 4 bases, J lost 1 base, and 1 base stayed unmatched. This CDR3 region has 14 residues. CDR1 is DFQATT, CDR2 SNEGSKA, per germline (reference sequence).